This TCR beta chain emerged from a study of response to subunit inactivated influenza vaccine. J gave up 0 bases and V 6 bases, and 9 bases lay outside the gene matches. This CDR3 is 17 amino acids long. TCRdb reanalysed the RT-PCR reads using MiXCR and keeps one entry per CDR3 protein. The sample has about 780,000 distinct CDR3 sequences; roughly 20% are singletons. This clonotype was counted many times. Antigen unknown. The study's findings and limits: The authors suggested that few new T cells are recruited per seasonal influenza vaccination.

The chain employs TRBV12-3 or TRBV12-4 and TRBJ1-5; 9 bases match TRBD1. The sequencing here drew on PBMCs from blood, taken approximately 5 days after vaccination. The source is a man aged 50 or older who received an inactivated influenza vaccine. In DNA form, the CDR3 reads TGTGCCAGCAGCTCGGGACAGGGACATCGTAGCAATCAGCCCCAGCATTTT. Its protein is CASSSGQGHRSNQPQHF.